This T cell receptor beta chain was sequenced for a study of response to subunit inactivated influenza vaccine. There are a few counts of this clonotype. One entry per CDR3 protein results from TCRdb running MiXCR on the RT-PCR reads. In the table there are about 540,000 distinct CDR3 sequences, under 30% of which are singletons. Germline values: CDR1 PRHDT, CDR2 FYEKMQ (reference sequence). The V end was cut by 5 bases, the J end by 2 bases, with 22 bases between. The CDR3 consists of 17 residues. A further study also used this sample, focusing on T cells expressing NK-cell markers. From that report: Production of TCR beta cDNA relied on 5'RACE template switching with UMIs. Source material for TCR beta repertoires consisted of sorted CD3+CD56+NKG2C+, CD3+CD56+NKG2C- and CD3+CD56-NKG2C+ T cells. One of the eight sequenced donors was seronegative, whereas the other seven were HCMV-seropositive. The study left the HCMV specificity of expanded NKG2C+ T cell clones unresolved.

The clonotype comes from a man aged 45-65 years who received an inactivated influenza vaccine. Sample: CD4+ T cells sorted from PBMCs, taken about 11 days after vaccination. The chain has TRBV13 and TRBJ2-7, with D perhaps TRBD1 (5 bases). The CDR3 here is CASSRPTDGQKTYEQYF. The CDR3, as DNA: TGTGCCAGCAGCCGCCCTACCGACGGACAAAAGACCTACGAGCAGTACTTC.